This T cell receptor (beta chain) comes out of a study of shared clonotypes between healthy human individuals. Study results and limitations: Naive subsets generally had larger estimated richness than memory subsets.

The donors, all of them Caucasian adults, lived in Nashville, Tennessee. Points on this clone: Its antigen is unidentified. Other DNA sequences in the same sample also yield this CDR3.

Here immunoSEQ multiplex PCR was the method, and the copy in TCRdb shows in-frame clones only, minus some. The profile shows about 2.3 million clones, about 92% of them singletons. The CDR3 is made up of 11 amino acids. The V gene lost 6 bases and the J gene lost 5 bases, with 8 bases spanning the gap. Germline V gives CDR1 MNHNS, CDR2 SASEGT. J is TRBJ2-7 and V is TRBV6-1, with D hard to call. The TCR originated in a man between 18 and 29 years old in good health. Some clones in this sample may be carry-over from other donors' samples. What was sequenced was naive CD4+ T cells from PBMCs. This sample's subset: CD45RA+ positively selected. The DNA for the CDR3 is TGTGCCAGCAGCGGGTATCACGAGCAGTACTTC. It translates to CASSGYHEQYF.